This T cell receptor beta chain is from a study of T cell responses to AZD1222 COVID-19 vaccine. Study observations and caveats: Vaccine-related CD4 TCRs covered spike, predominating at 160-218 and 743-854. Most donors were white British, females outnumbered males, and clonal diversity was possibly underestimated.

This CDR3 spans 13 amino acids. J gave up 2 bases and V 3 bases, and 1 base lay outside the gene matches. The V gene's germline CDR1 is GTSNPN and CDR2 SVGIG (reference sequence). Generated by immunoSEQ multiplex PCR, the TCRdb table keeps only in-frame clones and is missing some. The sample includes approximately 110,000 clones, 85% to 90% of them seen just once. This clone was observed a handful of times. Antigen: not known. The sequenced sample was peripheral blood, obtained 28 days after the second AZD1222 dose. The origin of this receptor is an adult who received the AZD1222 COVID-19 vaccine. This chain uses TRBV30 with TRBJ2-7; 10 nucleotides agree with TRBD2. The CDR3, as DNA: TGTGCCTGGAGGCTAGCGGGGGCCTACGAGCAGTACTTC. This translates into CAWRLAGAYEQYF.